This record covers a single T cell receptor (beta chain). Its antigen is not known. The data were taken from a study of cytomegalovirus exposure and HLA in healthy donors. Notes on the study in general: A few V segments could not be told apart, such as TRBV6-2 and TRBV6-3, and were left out. Segments of the TCR beta V type were, in most cases, productive about 87% or about 30% of the time in an earlier analysis. It was reported that the classifier diagnosed cytomegalovirus status with high specificity and sensitivity in both the original and validation cohorts.

Germline CDR1 and CDR2: MNHNS and SASEGT. This CDR3 spans 13 amino acids. V lost 4 bases, J lost 6 bases, and 11 bases lay in between. Researchers ran the PCR with 60 Vbeta and 13 Jbeta primers. Sequencing was performed with immunoSEQ multiplex PCR; in TCRdb, only in-frame clones are kept and a portion is missing. The table lists 100,000 to 150,000 clones, approximately 78% of them singletons. Donors had nominal health at sampling but likely had unrecorded immune exposures. The receptor was derived from a female donor in good health and CMV-seronegative. Material: PBMCs. This sequence joins TRBV6-1 and TRBJ2-3, with TRBD1 as a possible D gene (6 bases). The CDR3 coding sequence is TGTGCCAGCAGTGTCTCAGGGGCGGATACGCAGTATTTT. It codes for CASSVSGADTQYF.